The clone carrying this T cell receptor beta chain was observed a handful of times. Via MiXCR, TCRdb re-called the 5' RACE reads, giving one row per CDR3 protein. This sample has almost 600,000 distinct CDR3 sequences; approximately 12% occur once, and the top ten carry about 14%. This sample was taken from a study of T cells after yellow fever vaccination. The germline gives CDR1 SGHRS, CDR2 YFSETQ. V lost 4 bases to trimming and J lost 7 bases; unmatched junction nucleotides: 14. The CDR3 extends over 17 amino acids. The gene calls are TRBV5-1 and TRBJ2-1, with TRBD2 identical over 10 bases. The TCR comes from a young man who received the YFV17D yellow fever vaccine. Specimen: PBMCs, collected on the day of the yellow fever booster vaccination. The CDR3: CASSKGLAGEAPNEQFF. The CDR3 nucleotides read TGCGCCAGCAGCAAAGGCCTAGCGGGAGAGGCCCCAAATGAGCAGTTCTTC.